Presented here are 3 T cell receptor beta chains from one specimen sequenced in a study of blood T cells in healthy people across ages. Combining a sample-barcoded 5' primer with a J-beta primer mix, a second PCR ran for roughly 7 to 12 cycles. TCRdb processed the 5' RACE reads anew with MiXCR; each CDR3 protein has one entry. Among about 770,000 distinct CDR3 sequences listed, 40% to 50% were seen once. The sequenced sample consisted of blood. Every receptor here comes from a man between 60 and 70 years old in good health.

The V call is TRBV9, the J call TRBJ2-1, with TRBD2 identical over 8 bases. Looked up from germline, CDR1 is SGDLS and CDR2 is YYNGEE. V trimming: 1 base; J trimming: 3 bases; junction bases outside the gene matches: 6. The CDR3 spans 16 residues. The CDR3 loop reads CASSVLAGSDYNEQFF. The CDR3 bases are TGTGCCAGCAGCGTATTAGCGGGGTCAGACTACAATGAGCAGTTCTTC.

This sequence joins TRBV20-1 and TRBJ2-3; maybe TRBD2 (6 bases). The CDR3 totals 13 residues. V gave up 6 bases and J gave up 6 bases, with 16 bases separating them. Per the germline V gene, CDR1 is DFQATT and CDR2 is SNEGSKA (reference sequence). The CDR3 DNA is TGCAGTGCCGCGGGACCCCCATTTGATACGCAGTATTTT. This encodes CSAAGPPFDTQYF.

This clonotype was picked up a small number of times. The chain uses TRBV15 and TRBJ2-1; 12 bases align to TRBD1. The CDR3 is made up of 17 amino acids. J lost 7 bases, V lost 4 bases, and 11 bases had no gene match. Germline V lookup: CDR1 LNHNV, CDR2 YYDKDF (reference sequence). The DNA of the CDR3 is TGTGCCACCAGCACCCTCCTTGGGACAGGGGGCGTGAATGAGCAGTTCTTC. Protein sequence: CATSTLLGTGGVNEQFF.